This T cell receptor (beta chain) was sequenced in a study of OX40 agonist ivuxolimab in advanced cancers. Study-wide background: Partial responses were achieved by three patients, one with hepatocellular carcinoma and two with cutaneous melanoma.

The table came from immunoSEQ multiplex PCR; TCRdb's copy has only in-frame clones and leaves some out. There are 70,000 to 85,000 clones in the sample; nearly 95% occur only once, and roughly 11% lies in the top ten. A remark on this clone: Its target is unknown.

The CDR3 sequence is 13 residues long. Losses at the gene ends were 6 bases for V and 4 bases for J; bases not matched to a gene: 6. The germline gives CDR1 SQVTM, CDR2 ANQGSEA. Overall study results and limits: CD8+ T cells (on average) carried more expanded clones than CD4+ T cells. Dosing at 0.1 to 3.0 mg/kg was accompanied by clonal expansion of CD4+ and CD8+ blood T cells by week 6.

This sequence originates from an adult with an advanced solid tumor such as melanoma, head and neck, liver or kidney cancer. Sample: CD4+ or CD8+ T cells sorted from blood, taken in a trial of the OX40 agonist ivuxolimab. The chain couples TRBV29-1 to TRBJ2-1, with TRBD1 identical over 7 bases. The CDR3 reads CSVEGAGYNEQFF. In nucleotides, the CDR3 is TGCAGCGTCGAGGGGGCGGGTTACAATGAGCAGTTCTTC.